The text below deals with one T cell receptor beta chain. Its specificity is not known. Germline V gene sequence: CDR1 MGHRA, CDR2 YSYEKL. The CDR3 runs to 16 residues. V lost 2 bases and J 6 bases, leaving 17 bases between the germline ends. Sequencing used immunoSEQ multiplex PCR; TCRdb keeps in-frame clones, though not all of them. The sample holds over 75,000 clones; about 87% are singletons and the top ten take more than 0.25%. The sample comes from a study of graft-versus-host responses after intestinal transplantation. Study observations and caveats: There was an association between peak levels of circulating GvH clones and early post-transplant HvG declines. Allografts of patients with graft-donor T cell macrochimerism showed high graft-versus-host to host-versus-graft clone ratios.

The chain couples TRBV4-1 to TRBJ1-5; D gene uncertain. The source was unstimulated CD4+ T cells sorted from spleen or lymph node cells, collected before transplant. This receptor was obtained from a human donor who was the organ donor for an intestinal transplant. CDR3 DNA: TGCGCCAGCAGCCAATCCAGGTCAAATGAATTTCAGCCCCAGCATTTT. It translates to CASSQSRSNEFQPQHF.